A single T cell receptor (beta chain) is shown here with its context. Its antigen is currently unknown. Profiled with immunoSEQ multiplex PCR; TCRdb holds only in-frame clones, not every one. The sample carries just under 20,000 clones, about 90% recorded once. This specimen belongs to a study of monozygotic twins with cystic fibrosis. About the research overall: Around 3 micrograms of fragmented DNA underwent about 16 PCR cycles for library preparation. Overall study results and limits: J usage was most co-twin-similar in 8 of 16 pairs, V in 13.

The CDR3 is 13 amino acids. Germline V gene data show CDR1 as SGHVS and CDR2 as FNYEAQ. The V end lost 5 bases, the J end lost 2 bases, and 8 bases lay between the germline ends. Material for sequencing was blood. The receptor was derived from a girl aged 2-10 years with cystic fibrosis. The chain uses TRBV7-6 and TRBJ2-3, with unresolved D. This CDR3 reads CASSPRTTDTQYF. Written as DNA, the CDR3 is TGTGCCAGCAGCCCCCGGACCACAGATACGCAGTATTTT.